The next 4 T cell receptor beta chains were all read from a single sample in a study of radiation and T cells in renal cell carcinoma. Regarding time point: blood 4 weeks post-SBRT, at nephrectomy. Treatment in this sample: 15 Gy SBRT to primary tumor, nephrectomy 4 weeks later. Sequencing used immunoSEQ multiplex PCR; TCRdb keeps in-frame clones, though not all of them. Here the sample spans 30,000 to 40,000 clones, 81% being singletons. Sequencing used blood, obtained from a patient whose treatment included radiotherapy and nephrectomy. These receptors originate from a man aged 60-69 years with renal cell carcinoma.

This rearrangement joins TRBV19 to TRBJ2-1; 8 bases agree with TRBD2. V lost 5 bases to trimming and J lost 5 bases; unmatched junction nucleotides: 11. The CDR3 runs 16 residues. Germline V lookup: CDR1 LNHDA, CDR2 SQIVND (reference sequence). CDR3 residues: CASSSVSGTGNNEQFF. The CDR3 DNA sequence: TGTGCCAGTAGTTCAGTTAGCGGGACGGGGAACAATGAGCAGTTCTTC.

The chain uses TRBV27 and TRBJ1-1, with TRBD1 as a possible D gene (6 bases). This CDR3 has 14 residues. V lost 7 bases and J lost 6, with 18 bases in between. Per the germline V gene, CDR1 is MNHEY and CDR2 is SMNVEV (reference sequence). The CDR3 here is CASTLSLGAAEAFF. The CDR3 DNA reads TGTGCCAGCACCCTTTCCCTGGGGGCCGCTGAAGCTTTCTTT.

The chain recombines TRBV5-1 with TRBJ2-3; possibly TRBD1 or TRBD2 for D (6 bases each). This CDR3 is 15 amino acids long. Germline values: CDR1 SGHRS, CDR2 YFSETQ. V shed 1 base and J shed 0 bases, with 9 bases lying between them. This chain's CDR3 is CASSLRGTSTDTQYF. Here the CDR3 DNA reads TGCGCCAGCAGCTTGAGGGGGACTAGCACAGATACGCAGTATTTT.

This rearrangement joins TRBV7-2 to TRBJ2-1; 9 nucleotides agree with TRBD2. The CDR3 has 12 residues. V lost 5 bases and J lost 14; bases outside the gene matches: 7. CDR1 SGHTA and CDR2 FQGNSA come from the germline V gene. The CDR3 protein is CASSPYSGRKFF. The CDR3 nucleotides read TGTGCCAGCAGCCCCTATAGCGGGAGAAAGTTCTTC. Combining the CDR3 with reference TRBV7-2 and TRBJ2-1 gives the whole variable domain GAGVSQSPSNKVTEKGKDVELRCDPISGHTALYWYRQSLGQGLEFLIYFQGNSAPDKSGLPSDRFSAERTGGSVSTLTIQRTQQEDSAVYLCASSPYSGRKFFGPGTRLTVL.